The present entry profiles one T cell receptor (beta chain) with its context. Antigen unknown. The table came from immunoSEQ multiplex PCR; TCRdb's copy has only in-frame clones and leaves some out. The sample has 80,000 or so clones, about 82% seen once; the top ten hold 0.47%. This entry belongs to a study of T cell clones after liver transplantation. From germline, CDR1 is MNHNS and CDR2 SASEGT. Trimming shortened V by 5 bases and J by 6 bases, and 10 bases separated the two germline ends. There are 13 residues in the CDR3. Whole-study results and caveats: Post-transplant time points were not standardized, so conclusions are preliminary. In 5 of 8 subjects, circulating graft-donor-reactive CD4 TCRbeta sequences fell significantly after transplant.

The chain employs TRBV6-1 and TRBJ1-4; D not resolved. This TCR was recovered from a human patient who received a liver transplant. Some T cells may be provided by the graft donor. Sample: CD4+ T cells from blood, taken approximately 45 months after liver transplant. In DNA, the CDR3 is TGTGCCAGCAGTCCCCCGGGCCATGAAAAACTGTTTTTT. Translating it yields CASSPPGHEKLFF.